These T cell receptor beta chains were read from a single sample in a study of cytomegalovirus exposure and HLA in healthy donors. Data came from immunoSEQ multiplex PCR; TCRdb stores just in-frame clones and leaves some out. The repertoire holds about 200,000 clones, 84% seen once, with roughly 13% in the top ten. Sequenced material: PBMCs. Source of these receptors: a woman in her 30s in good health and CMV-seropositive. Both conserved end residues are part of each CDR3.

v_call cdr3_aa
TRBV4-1 CASSQDWRDQPQHF
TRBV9 CASSARTDNYGYTF
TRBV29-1 CSVERDIYNEQFF
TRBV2 CASSDSEFGYTF
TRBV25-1 CASSTGISYGYTF
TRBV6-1 CASSAANEKLFF
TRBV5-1 CASSLEGGEQYF
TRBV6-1 CASTREPLSGNTIYF
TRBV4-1 CASSQDITGVKGYTF
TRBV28 CASSLAGASYGYTF
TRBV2 CASSNDRASYEQYF
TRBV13 CASSSLGLAGGPKGELFF
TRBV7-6 CASSSRLAEQFF
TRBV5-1 CASSLARGSNEQFF
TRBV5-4 CASSPGGLVTDTQYF
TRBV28 CASSGGSYNEQFF
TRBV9 CASNSGLAYETQYF
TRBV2 CASSGLRGEQYF
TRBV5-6 CASSLGRVYPGYTF
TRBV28 CASSRSGGRAFEQFF
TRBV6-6 CASSYGLAGVDEQFF
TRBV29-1 CSVRPSTGEGYNEQFF
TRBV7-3 CASSPPLGANPMNTEAFF
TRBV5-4 CASSLEGGFGKLFF